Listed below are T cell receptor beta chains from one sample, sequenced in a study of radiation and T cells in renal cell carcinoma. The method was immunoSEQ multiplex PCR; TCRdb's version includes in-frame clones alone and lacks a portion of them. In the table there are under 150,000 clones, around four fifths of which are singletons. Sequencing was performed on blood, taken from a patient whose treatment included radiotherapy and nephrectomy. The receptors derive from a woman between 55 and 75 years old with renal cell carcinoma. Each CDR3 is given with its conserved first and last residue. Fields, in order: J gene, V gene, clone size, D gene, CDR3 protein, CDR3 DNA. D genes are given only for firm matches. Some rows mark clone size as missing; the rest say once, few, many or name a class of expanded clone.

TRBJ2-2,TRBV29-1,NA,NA,CSVDSGVFTGELFF,TGCAGCGTTGATTCGGGAGTCTTCACCGGGGAGCTGTTTTTT
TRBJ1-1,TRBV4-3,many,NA,CASSQGQMNTEAFF,TGCGCCAGCAGCCAAGGACAGATGAACACTGAAGCTTTCTTT
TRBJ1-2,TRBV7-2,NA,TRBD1,CASSLETGEDYGYTF,TGTGCCAGCAGCTTAGAGACAGGGGAGGACTATGGCTACACCTTC
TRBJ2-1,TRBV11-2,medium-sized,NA,CASSLNNEQFF,TGTGCCAGCAGCTTAAACAATGAGCAGTTCTTC
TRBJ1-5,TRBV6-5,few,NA,CASMAGAGQPQHF,TGTGCCAGCATGGCGGGGGCCGGTCAGCCCCAGCATTTT
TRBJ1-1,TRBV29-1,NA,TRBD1,CSGRGTENTEAFF,TGCAGCGGTCGCGGGACAGAGAACACTGAAGCTTTCTTT
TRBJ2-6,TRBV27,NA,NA,CASSFSGANVLTF,TGTGCCAGCAGTTTCTCGGGGGCCAACGTCCTGACTTTC
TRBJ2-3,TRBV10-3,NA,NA,CAISEYTDTQYF,TGTGCCATCAGTGAGTACACAGATACGCAGTATTTT
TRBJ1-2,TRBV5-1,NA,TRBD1,CASSLNGQGISGYTF,TGCGCCAGCAGCTTAAACGGACAGGGGATATCTGGCTACACCTTC
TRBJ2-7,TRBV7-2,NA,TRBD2,CASSFGLAWEQYF,TGTGCCAGCAGCTTTGGACTAGCTTGGGAGCAGTACTTC